The 18 T cell receptor beta chains listed next were all sequenced from one sample in a study of technical replicates of blood from a few donors. Some clones are missing from TCRdb's copy, which holds only in-frame ones; the method was immunoSEQ multiplex PCR. Of tens of thousands of clones in the sample, less than 99% were seen once. Sequenced: T cells isolated from PBMCs. These receptors came from a human donor in good health.

The J gene is TRBJ2-1, the V gene TRBV5-1; 8 nucleotides line up with TRBD1. The germline V gene encodes CDR1 SGHRS and CDR2 YFSETQ. The CDR3 loop spans 17 amino acids. With 4 bases clipped from V and 3 bases from J, the junction kept 12 bases outside the gene matches. The CDR3 here is CASSTTDRGDLYNEQFF. CDR3 in DNA: TGCGCCAGCAGCACCACCGACAGGGGAGATCTCTACAATGAGCAGTTCTTC.

V is TRBV19 and J is TRBJ2-2; weak D call: TRBD1 (6 bases). The CDR3 loop spans 14 amino acids. The V and J ends lost 10 bases and 7 bases respectively, with 19 bases between them. Germline lookup yields CDR1 LNHDA and CDR2 SQIVND (reference sequence). The CDR3 bases are TGTGCCACTCAGATACAGGGTCAGGGCGGGGAGCTGTTTTTT. This encodes CATQIQGQGGELFF. Full variable domain (outside the CDR3, taken from reference TRBV19 and TRBJ2-2): DGGITQSPKYLFRKEGQNVTLSCEQNLNHDAMYWYRQDPGQGLRLIYYSQIVNDFQKGDIAEGYSVSREKKESFPLTVTSAQKNPTAFYLCATQIQGQGGELFFGEGSRLTVL.

In DNA form, the CDR3 reads TGTGCCAGCAGGGAAAAACGGTTTCTTTCCTACGAGCAGTACTTC. This gives the protein CASREKRFLSYEQYF. V and J are TRBV2 and TRBJ2-7; D gene unclear. The CDR3 is 15 residues long. V lost 6 bases, J lost 1 base, and 16 bases lay in between. Germline CDR1 SNHLY, CDR2 FYNNEI.

The chain employs TRBV7-9 and TRBJ1-1; TRBD1 matches 8 bases. Per germline, CDR1 SEHNR and CDR2 FQNEAQ (reference sequence). V dropped 7 bases and J dropped 5; count of bases not matched to a gene: 12. The length of the CDR3 is 15 residues. For the CDR3, the DNA is TGTGCCAGCAACCCAAGGACAGGGAAGGTAACTGAAGCTTTCTTT. Protein sequence: CASNPRTGKVTEAFF.

The chain is built from TRBV7-8 and TRBJ1-4; D might be TRBD1 (5 bases). This CDR3 has 15 residues. The V and J ends lost 2 bases and 4 bases respectively, with 11 bases between them. CDR1 is SGHVS, CDR2 FQNEAQ, per germline. CDR3 bases: TGTGCCAGCAGCTTAAAGGACAATTATAATGAAAAACTGTTTTTT. It is translated as CASSLKDNYNEKLFF.

This chain joins TRBV2 and TRBJ1-1, with D possibly TRBD1 on 5 matching bases. Per the germline V gene, CDR1 is SNHLY and CDR2 is FYNNEI. The CDR3 has 11 amino acids. The ends were cut back, 6 bases at V and 11 bases at J, with 13 bases in the middle. The CDR3 loop is CASSWTFGAFF. CDR3 DNA: TGTGCCAGCAGCTGGACATTTGGGGCTTTCTTT.

This chain's CDR3 is CASSELSAGTYYGYTF. The CDR3 DNA reads TGTGCCAGCAGCGAGCTTAGTGCCGGGACTTACTATGGCTACACCTTC. The chain is built from TRBV27 and TRBJ1-2, with D possibly being TRBD1 (5 bases). Trimming left V 6 bases short and J 3 bases short, with 20 bases between. Germline lookup yields CDR1 MNHEY and CDR2 SMNVEV (reference sequence). This CDR3 is built from 16 residues.

The genes are TRBV5-4 and TRBJ2-7; TRBD2 agrees at 8 bases. Trimming at V came to 4 bases and at J to 3 bases, leaving 9 bases not matched to a gene. Germline assignment: CDR1 SGHNT and CDR2 YYREEE (reference sequence). The CDR3 spans 15 residues. CDR3 DNA sequence: TGTGCCAGCAGCAGGGGGACTAGTGGATTCTACGAGCAGTACTTC. Protein: CASSRGTSGFYEQYF. Full variable domain (missing parts from reference TRBV5-4 and TRBJ2-7): ETGVTQSPTHLIKTRGQQVTLRCSSQSGHNTVSWYQQALGQGPQFIFQYYREEENGRGNFPPRFSGLQFPNYSSELNVNALELDDSALYLCASSRGTSGFYEQYFGPGTRLTVT.

Only one count was recorded for this clone. V usage is TRBV6-1 and J usage is TRBJ2-2; tentatively, D is TRBD2 (7 bases). This CDR3 has 13 amino acids. V was cut by 7 bases and J by 5 bases, with 11 bases left in between. Germline V gene lookup returns CDR1 MNHNS and CDR2 SASEGT. This CDR3 is CASNREGTGELFF. The CDR3 nucleotides read TGTGCCAGCAACAGGGAGGGAACCGGGGAGCTGTTTTTT.

The genes are TRBV7-3 and TRBJ1-1; a weak D match, TRBD1 (6 bases). Germline values: CDR1 SGHTA, CDR2 FQGTGA. Trimming stripped 5 bases from V and 4 bases from J, with 14 bases between. The CDR3 is made up of 14 amino acids. The CDR3, as DNA: TGTGCCAGCAGCCCAGACAGGCTAGGCACTGAAGCTTTCTTT. Amino acids: CASSPDRLGTEAFF.

The chain combines TRBV7-9 with TRBJ1-1; 10 positions match TRBD1. The germline CDR1 and CDR2 sequences are SEHNR and FQNEAQ (reference sequence). The V segment lost 7 bases and the J segment 1 base; nucleotides outside the gene matches: 3. CDR3 size: 14 residues. Here the CDR3 DNA reads TGTGCCAGCACCGGGGACAGGGGGAACACTGAAGCTTTCTTT. Its translation is CASTGDRGNTEAFF. Supplemented by reference TRBV7-9 and TRBJ1-1, the full variable domain reads DTGVSQNPRHKITKRGQNVTFRCDPISEHNRLYWYRQTLGQGPEFLTYFQNEAQLEKSRLLSDRFSAERPKGSFSTLEIQRTEQGDSAMYLCASTGDRGNTEAFFGQGTRLTVV.

The V call is TRBV29-1, the J call TRBJ2-3, with TRBD2 identical over 9 bases. The CDR3 spans 13 residues. J gave up 5 bases and V 6 bases, and 6 bases lay outside the gene matches. Germline V gives CDR1 SQVTM, CDR2 ANQGSEA. CDR3 nucleotides: TGCAGCGTCTCCGAAGCGGGAGGAGATACGCAGTATTTT. Translating gives CSVSEAGGDTQYF.

V gene TRBV6-1 combines with J gene TRBJ1-1, with no clear D. CDR3 size: 13 residues. CDR1 MNHNS and CDR2 SASEGT come from the germline V gene. The V end lost 4 bases, the J end lost 3 bases, and 9 bases lay between the germline ends. The CDR3 protein is CASSGSRDTEAFF. The CDR3 bases are TGTGCCAGCAGTGGCAGTCGGGACACTGAAGCTTTCTTT.

V gene TRBV11-3 combines with J gene TRBJ2-1, with D possibly being TRBD1 (5 bases). The V end was cut by 0 bases, the J end by 6 bases, with 15 bases between. CDR1 is SGHNT and CDR2 is YENEEA in the germline V gene. The CDR3 is made up of 16 amino acids. CDR3 protein: CASSLEALGARNEQFF. DNA of the CDR3: TGTGCCAGCAGCTTAGAGGCTCTAGGGGCGCGCAATGAGCAGTTCTTC.

This chain links TRBV7-2 with TRBJ2-2; 7 bases align to TRBD2. The CDR3 extends over 16 amino acids. From germline, CDR1 is SGHTA and CDR2 FQGNSA. J lost 7 bases, V lost 5 bases, and 13 bases had no gene match. The CDR3 nucleotides are TGTGCCAGCAGCCCCCGCGGGGGTAGTTCGGTCGGGGAGCTGTTTTTT. Protein: CASSPRGGSSVGELFF.

The chain uses TRBV11-2 and TRBJ1-1, with TRBD1 as a possible D gene (5 bases). The length of the CDR3 is 13 residues. V dropped 5 bases and J dropped 3 bases, with 10 bases sitting between them. In germline, CDR1 is SGHAT, CDR2 FQNNGV. CDR3 amino acids: CASSRQSDTEAFF. The CDR3 coding sequence is TGTGCCAGCAGCAGACAGTCCGACACTGAAGCTTTCTTT.

The rearrangement joins TRBV5-6 to TRBJ2-7; TRBD1 is a possible D gene (5 bases). From germline, CDR1 is SGHDT and CDR2 YYEEEE. V was trimmed by 2 bases and J by 2 bases, leaving 11 bases between them. This CDR3 is built from 14 residues. CDR3 DNA: TGTGCCAGCAGCTTTCACGTGGGGCCCTACGAGCAGTACTTC. Translated, it gives CASSFHVGPYEQYF.

The genes are TRBV7-7 and TRBJ2-3; 10 nucleotides agree with TRBD2. Germline V gene sequence: CDR1 SSHAT, CDR2 FNYEAQ (reference sequence). V lost 1 base and J lost 1; bases outside the gene matches: 2. The CDR3 is made up of 16 amino acids. CDR3 bases: TGTGCCAGCAGCTTAGATCTAGCGGGAGGCACAGATACGCAGTATTTT. This encodes CASSLDLAGGTDTQYF.